The 10 T cell receptor beta chains below were found in one sample sequenced in a study of cytomegalovirus exposure and HLA in healthy donors. TCRdb's table, derived via immunoSEQ multiplex PCR, lists solely in-frame clones and lacks some. The data hold 120,000 or so clones, with around nine tenths observed a single time. The sequenced sample was PBMCs. The receptor source for this set is a woman aged 18-35 years in good health and CMV-seronegative.

Details on this clone: The junction departs from germline at one end; a sequencing error may be responsible. The gene calls are TRBV10-3 and TRBJ2-6, with D possibly matching TRBD1 (6 bases). The CDR3 covers 18 residues. Germline V gene lookup returns CDR1 ENHRY and CDR2 SYGVKD. CDR3 region: CATSGYSGTKYGANVLTF. The CDR3 DNA follows: TGTGCCACCAGTGGTTACTCCGGGACAAAGTATGGGGCCAACGTCCTGACTTTC.

This chain links TRBV7-6 with TRBJ1-1, with TRBD1 matching 7 bases. The CDR3 extends over 14 amino acids. Germline values: CDR1 SGHVS, CDR2 FNYEAQ. V shed 1 base, J shed 5 bases, and the junction held 4 bases outside the gene matches. The CDR3 protein is CASSLGQGVTEAFF. The DNA of the CDR3 is TGTGCCAGCAGCTTAGGCCAGGGGGTGACTGAAGCTTTCTTT.

This clone has only one observation. J is TRBJ2-1 and V is TRBV6-5; the D gene is possibly TRBD1 (6 bases). The CDR3 is 13 amino acids. The ends were cut back, 2 bases at V and 7 bases at J, with 9 bases in the middle. Germline loops: CDR1 MNHEY, CDR2 SVGAGI. CDR3 region: CASSYTGYNEQFF. DNA of the CDR3: TGTGCCAGCAGTTACACAGGGTATAATGAGCAGTTCTTC.

The chain has TRBV6-6 and TRBJ1-2; D gene unclear. V lost 5 bases to trimming and J lost 4 bases, with 8 bases between them. This CDR3 has 12 amino acids. CDR1 and CDR2 from the germline V gene are MNHNY and SVGAGI (reference sequence). The CDR3 DNA sequence: TGTGCCAGCAGTCCCTCGGGCTATGGCTACACCTTC. Translated, it gives CASSPSGYGYTF.

The CDR3 reads CASSFRDASGGNYEQYF. The CDR3 coding sequence is TGTGCCAGCAGCTTTCGGGACGCTAGCGGGGGGAACTACGAGCAGTACTTC. The chain combines TRBV7-2 with TRBJ2-7; 11 nucleotides align to TRBD2. Germline CDR1 reads SGHTA; CDR2 reads FQGNSA. The CDR3 consists of 17 residues. Trimming cost V 3 bases and J 3 bases; bases outside gene matches: 10.

CDR3 loop: CASSPDTDGYTF. The CDR3 nucleotides read TGTGCCAGCTCACCAGACACCGATGGCTACACCTTC. The chain couples TRBV18 to TRBJ1-2, with no clear D. This CDR3 spans 12 amino acids. The V and J ends lost 2 bases and 6 bases respectively, with 7 bases between them. The V gene's germline CDR1 is KGHSH and CDR2 LQKENI.

The genes are TRBV9 and TRBJ2-2; TRBD1 matches 7 bases. The CDR3 has 18 residues. CDR1 is SGDLS and CDR2 is YYNGEE in the germline V gene. Unmatched junction bases numbered 8, after V lost 0 bases and J lost 0 bases. The CDR3 DNA reads as TGTGCCAGCAGCGTAGCTAGGGGACAGAGAACGAACACCGGGGAGCTGTTTTTT. Amino acid sequence: CASSVARGQRTNTGELFF.

CDR3 nucleotide sequence: TGTGCCAGCAGTGAAACGGGGGGGAAGTACACCGGGGAGCTGTTTTTT. Amino acids: CASSETGGKYTGELFF. The chain couples TRBV2 to TRBJ2-2; TRBD2 matches at 8 bases. CDR1 SNHLY and CDR2 FYNNEI come from the germline V gene. CDR3 length: 16 residues. V trimming: 2 bases; J trimming: 3 bases; junction bases outside the gene matches: 5.

This clone was observed once. The chain employs TRBV4-3 and TRBJ2-1; TRBD2 agrees at 12 bases. CDR1 and CDR2 (germline): LGHNA, YSLEER. This CDR3 has 15 residues. V shed 1 base and J 12 bases; nucleotides not matched to a gene: 7. DNA for the CDR3: TGCGCCAGCAGCCAAGGCCTAGCGGGGGGGCCGGTGCAGTTCTTC. Its protein product is CASSQGLAGGPVQFF.

The rearrangement links TRBV4-1 to TRBJ2-5, with 11 bases matching TRBD2. The CDR3 is made up of 18 amino acids. Germline CDR1 MGHRA, CDR2 YSYEKL. Germline trimming cut 0 bases from V and 5 bases from J; bases unmatched to any gene: 11. CDR3 sequence: CASSQDGLRLAGGETQYF. The CDR3 region has the DNA TGCGCCAGCAGCCAAGATGGTCTACGGCTAGCGGGGGGTGAGACCCAGTACTTC.